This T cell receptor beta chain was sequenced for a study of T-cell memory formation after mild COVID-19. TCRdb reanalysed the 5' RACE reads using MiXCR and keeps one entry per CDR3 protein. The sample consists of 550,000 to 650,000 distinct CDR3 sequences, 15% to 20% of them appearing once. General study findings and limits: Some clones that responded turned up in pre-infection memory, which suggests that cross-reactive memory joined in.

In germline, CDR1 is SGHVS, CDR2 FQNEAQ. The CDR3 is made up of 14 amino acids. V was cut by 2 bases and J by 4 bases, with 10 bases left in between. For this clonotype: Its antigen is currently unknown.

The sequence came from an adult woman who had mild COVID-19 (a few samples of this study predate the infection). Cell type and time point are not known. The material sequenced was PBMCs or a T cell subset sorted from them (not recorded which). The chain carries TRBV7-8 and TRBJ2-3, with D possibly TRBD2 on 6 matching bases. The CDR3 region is CASSLFGGADTQYF. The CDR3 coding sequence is TGTGCCAGCAGCTTATTCGGGGGTGCAGATACGCAGTATTTT.